A single sample gave rise to the 31 T cell receptor beta chains below, sequenced in a study of beta chain features in type 1 diabetes. cDNA synthesis used the whole RNA isolate, giving expressed TCRB sequences. Here immunoSEQ multiplex PCR was the method, and the copy in TCRdb shows in-frame clones only, minus some. The sample shows 150,000 to 180,000 clones, 8.1% of them seen only once. The specimen was central memory CD4+ T cells from blood. The source is a man younger than 35 in good health.

This clone has more than one count but fewer than ten. This sequence joins TRBV30 and TRBJ1-2; 7 nucleotides match TRBD1. CDR3 length equals 13 residues. Germline CDR1 GTSNPN, CDR2 SVGIG (reference sequence). Trimming took 2 bases from V and 8 from J; bases not matched to a gene: 8. The CDR3 DNA reads as TGTGCCTGGAGTCCCGTCAGGGGGATCGGCTACACCTTC. Translation gives CAWSPVRGIGYTF.

The V and J genes are TRBV28 and TRBJ2-7; TRBD2 matches 9 bases. The CDR3 length is 15 residues. CDR1 is MDHEN, CDR2 SYDVKM, per germline. The CDR3 sequence: CGAGGGGAGPYEQYF. CDR3 bases: TGTGGGGCGGGAGGGGGAGGGGCAGGCCCCTACGAGCAGTACTTC.

This clone was seen a handful of times. V usage is TRBV6-6 and J usage is TRBJ1-1; 8 nucleotides agree with TRBD1. With V trimmed by 6 bases and J by 5 bases, 8 bases remained unmatched. This CDR3 is 14 amino acids long. CDR1 and CDR2 from the germline V gene are MNHNY and SVGAGI (reference sequence). The CDR3 sequence: CASRTTGGWTEAFF. In nucleotides, the CDR3 is TGTGCCAGCAGGACAACAGGGGGATGGACTGAAGCTTTCTTT.

A few counts support this clone. The rearrangement uses TRBV9 and TRBJ1-5; possible D gene TRBD1, 5 bases. Germline V gives CDR1 SGDLS, CDR2 YYNGEE. V was trimmed by 3 bases and J by 5 bases, leaving 15 bases between them. CDR3 length: 15 amino acids. In DNA form, the CDR3 reads TGTGCCAGCAGCGAGGGTCCCGACAGTTATCAGCCCCAGCATTTT. As protein: CASSEGPDSYQPQHF.

The V call is TRBV5-1, the J call TRBJ2-1, with TRBD2 matching 8 bases. CDR1 and CDR2 from the germline V gene are SGHRS and YFSETQ. Germline trimming cut 2 bases from V and 6 bases from J; bases unmatched to any gene: 16. The CDR3 totals 18 residues. CDR3 sequence (DNA): TGCGCCAGCAGCTTAATACCGGGTAGCGGGACTGAGTTCAATGAGCAGTTCTTC. This encodes CASSLIPGSGTEFNEQFF.

CDR3 amino acids: CATQGGQPSDEQFF. The CDR3 coding sequence is TGCGCCACTCAGGGGGGACAGCCTAGCGATGAGCAGTTCTTC. The V and J genes are TRBV5-1 and TRBJ2-1; D is possibly TRBD1 (7 bases). This CDR3 comprises 14 residues. V lost 9 bases and J 8 bases, leaving 21 bases between the germline ends. Germline-derived CDR1 and CDR2 are SGHRS and YFSETQ.

J is TRBJ2-7 and V is TRBV30; D not certain. Germline CDR1 reads GTSNPN; CDR2 reads SVGIG (reference sequence). Trimming removed 2 bases from V and 5 bases from J, with 13 bases in between. The CDR3 extends over 13 amino acids. The CDR3 region has the DNA TGTGCCTGGAGTCTCCAGTCGTTAAACGAGCAGTACTTC. Translating gives CAWSLQSLNEQYF.

The chain has TRBV7-8 and TRBJ2-3; D gene unclear. The V end was cut by 5 bases, the J end by 4 bases, with 7 bases between. CDR3 size: 12 residues. Germline V lookup: CDR1 SGHVS, CDR2 FQNEAQ. The CDR3 is CASSGQADTQYF. The CDR3 DNA follows: TGTGCCAGCAGCGGTCAGGCAGATACGCAGTATTTT.

This clone was counted between two and nine times. The chain uses TRBV5-1 and TRBJ2-2, with 8 positions matching TRBD1. With 5 bases clipped from V and 5 bases from J, the junction kept 11 bases outside the gene matches. This CDR3 is built from 16 residues. Germline CDR1 is SGHRS and CDR2 is YFSETQ. Written as DNA, the CDR3 is TGCGCCAGCAGTTCAGGGGGCGCGATATTTACCGGGGAGCTGTTTTTT. Residues: CASSSGGAIFTGELFF.

This chain connects TRBV7-9 to TRBJ1-2; 8 positions match TRBD1. CDR1 and CDR2 from the germline V gene are SEHNR and FQNEAQ (reference sequence). The CDR3 loop spans 16 amino acids. J was trimmed by 4 bases and V by 5 bases; bases with no gene match: 12. CDR3 in DNA: TGTGCCAGCAGCCCCGCGCCGGGACAGGCCCTCTATGGCTACACCTTC. It encodes CASSPAPGQALYGYTF.

This clone has ten or more counts. The genes are TRBV7-9 and TRBJ2-3; D is uncertain. The CDR3 loop spans 14 amino acids. V was cut by 3 bases and J by 6 bases, with 13 bases left in between. Germline V gene data show CDR1 as SEHNR and CDR2 as FQNEAQ (reference sequence). The CDR3 DNA follows: TGTGCCAGCAGCTTGGCTAGTCTATCGGATACGCAGTATTTT. The encoded protein is CASSLASLSDTQYF.

This clone was counted ten times or more. DNA of the CDR3: TGTGCCAGCAGCCCACGGACAGGGCTCGGCGAGCAGTACTTC. Translating it yields CASSPRTGLGEQYF. J is TRBJ2-7 and V is TRBV5-4, with 8 bases that match TRBD1. V shed 4 bases and J 6 bases; nucleotides not matched to a gene: 9. This CDR3 contains 14 residues. CDR1 SGHNT and CDR2 YYREEE come from the germline V gene (reference sequence). Together with reference TRBV5-4 and TRBJ2-7, the CDR3 gives the full variable domain: ETGVTQSPTHLIKTRGQQVTLRCSSQSGHNTVSWYQQALGQGPQFIFQYYREEENGRGNFPPRFSGLQFPNYSSELNVNALELDDSALYLCASSPRTGLGEQYFGPGTRLTVT.

V gene TRBV7-2 combines with J gene TRBJ2-1; 12 positions agree with TRBD2. The CDR3 is 15 amino acids. Germline V gives CDR1 SGHTA, CDR2 FQGNSA. With 5 bases clipped from V and 3 bases from J, the junction kept 2 bases outside the gene matches. CDR3 loop: CASSMTSGGYNEQFF. The DNA of the CDR3 is TGTGCCAGCAGCATGACTAGCGGGGGCTACAATGAGCAGTTCTTC.

This sequence joins TRBV5-1 and TRBJ1-1; a possible D gene is TRBD1 (6 bases). The CDR3 contains 14 residues. Trimming cost V 5 bases and J 3 bases, with 14 bases left between them. CDR1 and CDR2 from the germline V gene are SGHRS and YFSETQ. The CDR3 DNA follows: TGCGCCAGCAGGGGGGGGCTGGCGGACACTGAAGCTTTCTTT. Encoded protein: CASRGGLADTEAFF. The whole variable domain, filled in from reference TRBV5-1 and TRBJ1-1, reads KAGVTQTPRYLIKTRGQQVTLSCSPISGHRSVSWYQQTPGQGLQFLFEYFSETQRNKGNFPGRFSGRQFSNSRSEMNVSTLELGDSALYLCASRGGLADTEAFFGQGTRLTVV.

This clone showed up many times. The chain joins TRBV10-3 to TRBJ1-1; D remains ambiguous. Germline CDR1 is ENHRY and CDR2 is SYGVKD. CDR3 length: 13 amino acids. The V end was cut by 10 bases, the J end by 5 bases, with 17 bases between. The CDR3 region has the DNA TGTGCCACCACGGGATCTACGGAAACTGAAGCTTTCTTT. Amino acids: CATTGSTETEAFF.

The sample holds a few counts of this clone. The V and J genes are TRBV9 and TRBJ2-7; 10 positions match TRBD2. This CDR3 is built from 15 residues. In germline, CDR1 is SGDLS, CDR2 YYNGEE. Germline trimming cut 4 bases from V and 2 bases from J; bases unmatched to any gene: 6. CDR3 amino acids: CASSQGAGGTYEQYF. The CDR3 region has the DNA TGTGCCAGCAGCCAGGGAGCGGGAGGGACCTACGAGCAGTACTTC.

This clone was found many times. The J gene is TRBJ2-3, the V gene TRBV18; D is unclear. The V gene's germline CDR1 is KGHSH and CDR2 LQKENI. The CDR3 runs 12 residues. The ends were cut back, 3 bases at V and 4 bases at J, with 5 bases in the middle. CDR3 sequence reads: CASSPGPDTQYF. The CDR3 DNA sequence: TGTGCCAGCTCACCGGGCCCAGATACGCAGTATTTT.

This clone has only a few counts. The chain uses TRBV14 and TRBJ2-7; 12 nucleotides agree with TRBD2. Germline V gives CDR1 SGHDN, CDR2 FVKESK. Trimming cost V 1 base and J 13 bases; bases outside gene matches: 8. The CDR3 consists of 14 residues. The CDR3 sequence: CASSQVSSGREIYF. CDR3 bases: TGTGCCAGCAGCCAAGTATCTAGCGGGAGGGAAATATACTTC.

The sample holds many counts of this clone. The chain combines TRBV30 with TRBJ1-2; D is unresolved. Trimming left V 0 bases short and J 7 bases short, with 12 bases between. The CDR3 length is 13 residues. The germline gives CDR1 GTSNPN, CDR2 SVGIG (reference sequence). The CDR3 DNA reads as TGTGCCTGGAGTGTATCCCCAAGCGGTGGCTACACCTTC. Its translation is CAWSVSPSGGYTF.

This clone was seen a few times. V is TRBV4-3 and J is TRBJ2-2, with D unclear. Germline CDR1 is LGHNA and CDR2 is YSLEER. V was trimmed by 1 base and J by 0 bases, leaving 6 bases between them. This CDR3 spans 15 amino acids. The CDR3 DNA sequence: TGCGCCAGCAGCCAAGCCACAACGAACACCGGGGAGCTGTTTTTT. It codes for CASSQATTNTGELFF.

J is TRBJ2-2 and V is TRBV11-2, with D possibly being TRBD1 (6 bases). CDR1 is SGHAT and CDR2 is FQNNGV in the germline V gene. V dropped 6 bases and J dropped 8 bases, with 28 bases sitting between them. This CDR3 region has 18 residues. CDR3 DNA: TGTGCCAGCAGGAGATTCACCCAGGGGTTTGAGTTGGGTGGGGAGCTGTTTTTT. Residues: CASRRFTQGFELGGELFF.

This chain links TRBV29-1 with TRBJ1-2; 9 bases line up with TRBD1. V lost 2 bases to trimming and J lost 1 base; unmatched junction nucleotides: 11. This CDR3 region has 17 residues. Germline values: CDR1 SQVTM, CDR2 ANQGSEA. CDR3 sequence reads: CSVERGTGIGFNYGYTF. As DNA, the CDR3 is TGCAGCGTTGAAAGAGGGACAGGGATTGGGTTTAACTATGGCTACACCTTC.

This clone came up a few times. This rearrangement joins TRBV10-3 to TRBJ1-5; D might be TRBD1 (5 bases). The CDR3 loop spans 14 amino acids. With 3 bases removed from V and 6 bases from J, the gap between germline ends came to 12 bases. The germline gives CDR1 ENHRY, CDR2 SYGVKD. The CDR3 here is CAISDGREGQPQHF. As DNA, the CDR3 is TGTGCCATCAGTGATGGCAGGGAGGGTCAGCCCCAGCATTTT.

In its sample, this clone was seen a few times. J is TRBJ1-2 and V is TRBV5-4; the D is unclear. Trimming stripped 1 base from V and 5 bases from J, with 9 bases between. CDR1 is SGHNT, CDR2 YYREEE, per germline (reference sequence). The CDR3 has 13 amino acids. CDR3 residues: CASSLSVSYGYTF. The CDR3 DNA reads as TGTGCCAGCAGCTTGTCAGTCTCATATGGCTACACCTTC.

The table lists this clone with a few counts. This chain's CDR3 is CAWSGLYEQYF. The CDR3 DNA follows: TGTGCCTGGAGTGGACTTTACGAGCAGTACTTC. The chain joins TRBV30 to TRBJ2-7; D not certain. This CDR3 contains 11 residues. Per germline, CDR1 GTSNPN and CDR2 SVGIG (reference sequence). With 1 base removed from V and 4 bases from J, the gap between germline ends came to 5 bases.

This clone has just a few counts. The chain employs TRBV7-9 and TRBJ2-3; 9 bases map to TRBD1. Germline lookup yields CDR1 SEHNR and CDR2 FQNEAQ (reference sequence). The CDR3 extends over 15 amino acids. V gave up 7 bases and J gave up 3 bases; unmatched junction bases: 8. The CDR3 here is CASTQYRGRTDTQYF. The CDR3 DNA sequence: TGTGCCAGCACCCAGTACAGGGGGCGTACAGATACGCAGTATTTT.

This chain links TRBV29-1 with TRBJ1-1; maybe TRBD1 (6 bases). The germline CDR1 and CDR2 sequences are SQVTM and ANQGSEA. The CDR3 contains 13 residues. The V end lost 5 bases, the J end lost 1 base, and 11 bases lay between the germline ends. CDR3 protein: CSVSTGGNTEAFF. As DNA, the CDR3 is TGCAGCGTTTCGACAGGCGGGAACACTGAAGCTTTCTTT.

This clone has just a few counts. The gene calls are TRBV19 and TRBJ1-5, with a tentative D call TRBD1 (5 bases). CDR3 length equals 15 residues. CDR1 and CDR2 from the germline V gene are LNHDA and SQIVND (reference sequence). The ends were cut back, 5 bases at V and 2 bases at J, with 13 bases in the middle. In nucleotides, the CDR3 is TGTGCCAGTAGTTATAAACAGGCTGGCAATCAGCCCCAGCATTTT. Translating it yields CASSYKQAGNQPQHF.

This clone has more than one count but fewer than ten. V gene TRBV5-4 combines with J gene TRBJ2-2; TRBD2 matches at 14 bases. Per germline, CDR1 SGHNT and CDR2 YYREEE (reference sequence). The CDR3 runs to 16 residues. Unmatched junction bases numbered 9, after V lost 9 bases and J lost 5 bases. CDR3 in amino acids: CATAGTSGGFTGELFF. The CDR3 coding sequence is TGTGCCACCGCCGGGACTAGCGGGGGTTTTACCGGGGAGCTGTTTTTT.

This clone was recorded a few times. The J gene is TRBJ2-7, the V gene TRBV7-8; TRBD1 aligns across 7 bases. The CDR3 has 13 residues. Unmatched junction bases numbered 9, after V lost 5 bases and J lost 8 bases. Germline V CDR1 and CDR2: SGHVS, FQNEAQ. The CDR3 protein is CASSTRDRPKQYF. The CDR3 bases are TGTGCCAGCAGCACCCGGGACAGACCGAAGCAGTACTTC.

This clone was seen only a few times. The V and J genes are TRBV18 and TRBJ1-1, with D perhaps matching TRBD1 (5 bases). Trimming left V 3 bases short and J 5 bases short, with 13 bases between. This CDR3 region has 14 residues. Per the germline V gene, CDR1 is KGHSH and CDR2 is LQKENI. The CDR3 loop is CASSPARDGTEAFF. As DNA, the CDR3 is TGTGCCAGCTCACCCGCCAGGGATGGGACTGAAGCTTTCTTT.